The rows below give T cell receptor beta chains drawn from one sample of a study of blood T cell repertoires in COVID-19. Clones were sequenced by immunoSEQ multiplex PCR, and TCRdb holds only the in-frame ones, with some missing. The sample carries about 120,000 clones, 85% to 90% recorded once. The source material was peripheral blood. The receptors here all came from a man between 50 and 59 years old with acute or convalescent COVID-19. The CDR3 runs from the conserved cysteine through the conserved F or W. The D gene is left open where the match is weak. Size is stated for part of the rows, as once, few or many counts, or as a class when the clone is expanded.

clone size,V gene,CDR3 length,D gene,J gene,CDR3 protein,CDR3 DNA
NA,TRBV14,18,TRBD2,TRBJ2-1,CASSQALRWLAGDNEQFF,TGTGCCAGCAGCCAAGCACTTAGGTGGCTAGCGGGAGACAATGAGCAGTTCTTC
NA,TRBV29-1,15,TRBD2,TRBJ2-1,CSVAGLEGSYNEQFF,TGCAGCGTTGCCGGACTAGAAGGCTCCTACAATGAGCAGTTCTTC
NA,TRBV7-9,15,TRBD1,TRBJ1-6,CASSPPGQINSPLHF,TGTGCCAGCAGTCCTCCGGGACAGATCAATTCACCCCTCCACTTT
NA,TRBV27,14,TRBD1,TRBJ2-7,CASISRDRGYEQYF,TGTGCCAGCATAAGCCGGGACAGGGGGTACGAGCAGTACTTC
NA,TRBV6-5,15,NA,TRBJ2-1,CASTYRSSGGNEQFF,TGTGCCAGCACCTACCGCAGTTCTGGCGGCAATGAGCAGTTCTTC
NA,TRBV7-2,14,NA,TRBJ2-5,CASSGSGRQETQYF,TGTGCCAGCAGTGGAAGCGGTCGACAAGAGACCCAGTACTTC
NA,TRBV3-1/TRBV3-2,15,NA,TRBJ1-6,CASSQEGVGNSPLHF,TGTGCCAGCAGCCAAGAAGGGGTAGGTAATTCACCCCTCCACTTT
once,TRBV7-2,15,TRBD2,TRBJ2-1,CASSLWDYSYNEQFF,TGTGCCAGCAGCTTATGGGACTACTCCTACAATGAGCAGTTCTTC
NA,TRBV9,14,NA,TRBJ1-2,CASSVGGGSYGYTF,TGTGCCAGCAGCGTCGGGGGAGGGAGCTATGGCTACACCTTC
NA,TRBV12-3/TRBV12-4,13,NA,TRBJ1-2,CASSLQENYGYTF,TGTGCCAGCAGCCTACAGGAGAACTATGGCTACACCTTC
NA,TRBV5-5,14,NA,TRBJ1-5,CASSSFIGSQPQHF,TGTGCCAGCAGCTCGTTCATAGGGAGTCAGCCCCAGCATTTT
NA,TRBV7-9,13,TRBD1,TRBJ1-2,CASEQGGNYGYTF,TGTGCCAGCGAACAGGGGGGAAACTATGGCTACACCTTC
NA,TRBV29-1,16,NA,TRBJ2-3,CSVEDDRMGGTDTQYF,TGCAGCGTTGAAGATGACAGAATGGGCGGCACAGATACGCAGTATTTT
once,TRBV6-5,14,TRBD1,TRBJ2-2,CAGETGDNTGELFF,TGTGCCGGGGAGACAGGGGACAACACCGGGGAGCTGTTTTTT
NA,TRBV2,13,NA,TRBJ1-3,CASSEHRGNTIYF,TGTGCCAGCAGTGAGCACAGAGGAAACACCATATATTTT
NA,TRBV3-1/TRBV3-2,15,TRBD1,TRBJ2-7,CASSQAPQGVGEQYF,TGTGCCAGCAGCCAAGCCCCACAGGGGGTGGGGGAGCAGTACTTC